These T cell receptor beta chains were read from a single sample in a study of tumor-infiltrating lymphocytes in localized non-small cell lung cancer. The data were produced by immunoSEQ multiplex PCR, yet TCRdb's version contains in-frame clones alone and is incomplete. The table shows about 16,000 clones, with roughly 70% occurring only once. The source material was lung tumor tissue. These receptor sequences come from a human donor with non-small cell lung cancer. Both conserved end residues are part of each CDR3. The D gene is left open where the match is weak. Clone size is given for some rows only: seen once, a few or many times, or a class if the clone is expanded.

D: -
J: TRBJ2-7
size: -
V: TRBV7-2
CDR3: CASSPIDYEQYF
DNA: TGTGCCAGCAGCCCTATTGACTACGAGCAGTACTTC

D: TRBD1
J: TRBJ2-5
size: -
V: TRBV7-3
CDR3: CASSSIGTGGETQYF
DNA: TGTGCCAGCAGTTCCATCGGGACAGGGGGAGAGACCCAGTACTTC

D: -
J: TRBJ2-7
size: -
V: TRBV30
CDR3: CAWSVGYEQYF
DNA: TGTGCCTGGAGTGTAGGGTACGAGCAGTACTTC

D: TRBD1
J: TRBJ2-5
size: once
V: TRBV7-9
CDR3: CASSSGTGGPETQYF
DNA: TGTGCCAGCAGCTCCGGGACAGGGGGCCCAGAGACCCAGTACTTC

D: -
J: TRBJ2-3
size: few
V: TRBV7-2
CDR3: CASSLYSGSDTQYF
DNA: TGTGCCAGCAGCTTATATTCGGGGTCAGATACGCAGTATTTT

D: TRBD2
J: TRBJ2-3
size: -
V: TRBV4-2
CDR3: CASSHGGAGTDTQYF
DNA: TGTGCCAGCAGCCACGGGGGGGCCGGCACAGATACGCAGTATTTT

D: -
J: TRBJ2-7
size: -
V: TRBV7-8
CDR3: CASSLTSTYEQYF
DNA: TGTGCCAGCAGCTTAACAAGTACCTACGAGCAGTACTTC

D: TRBD1
J: TRBJ1-2
size: -
V: TRBV7-6
CDR3: CASSLGTGDYGYTF
DNA: TGTGCCAGCAGCTTGGGGACAGGAGACTATGGCTACACCTTC

D: TRBD1
J: TRBJ1-1
size: -
V: TRBV27
CDR3: CASSLVDRVDTEAFF
DNA: TGTGCCAGCAGTTTGGTGGACAGGGTGGACACTGAAGCTTTCTTT

D: -
J: TRBJ2-7
size: -
V: TRBV28
CDR3: CASSLRRTEEYF
DNA: TGTGCCAGCAGTTTAAGGAGAACGGAGGAGTACTTC

D: -
J: TRBJ2-7
size: once
V: TRBV7-2
CDR3: CASSSLASYEQYF
DNA: TGTGCCAGCAGCAGTCTGGCCTCCTACGAGCAGTACTTC

D: -
J: TRBJ1-3
size: few
V: TRBV18
CDR3: CASSPPSLGGNTIYF
DNA: TGTGCCAGCTCACCACCCTCCCTCGGTGGAAACACCATATATTTT

D: TRBD2
J: TRBJ2-1
size: -
V: TRBV19
CDR3: CASSARTSRGKYNEQFF
DNA: TGTGCCAGTAGTGCGAGGACTAGTAGGGGCAAGTACAATGAGCAGTTCTTC

D: -
J: TRBJ2-7
size: -
V: TRBV7-2
CDR3: CASSPDRITEQYF
DNA: TGTGCCAGCAGCCCAGACAGGATCACCGAGCAGTACTTC

D: TRBD1
J: TRBJ2-3
size: once
V: TRBV27
CDR3: CASSYYVGQGRSSIPQYF
DNA: TGTGCCAGCAGCTATTATGTGGGACAGGGACGATCCTCAATTCCGCAGTATTTT

D: TRBD1
J: TRBJ2-1
size: -
V: TRBV7-3
CDR3: CASSPDRGSYNEQFF
DNA: TGTGCCAGCAGCCCGGACAGGGGGAGCTACAATGAGCAGTTCTTC

D: -
J: TRBJ2-7
size: -
V: TRBV28
CDR3: CASSFPPLGYEQYF
DNA: TGTGCCAGCAGTTTCCCCCCGCTGGGGTACGAGCAGTACTTC

D: TRBD1
J: TRBJ2-2
size: -
V: TRBV28
CDR3: CASSLIPRTGGRNTGELFF
DNA: TGTGCCAGCAGTTTAATCCCCCGGACAGGGGGCAGGAACACCGGGGAGCTGTTTTTT

D: -
J: TRBJ1-5
size: -
V: TRBV10-3
CDR3: CAISADPVNQPQHF
DNA: TGTGCCATCAGTGCGGACCCGGTTAATCAGCCCCAGCATTTT

D: -
J: TRBJ1-5
size: -
V: TRBV6-1
CDR3: CASSEATTYQPQHF
DNA: TGTGCCAGCAGTGAAGCTACGACGTATCAGCCCCAGCATTTT

D: -
J: TRBJ2-3
size: -
V: TRBV11-2
CDR3: CASSSTLWNKGQADTQYF
DNA: TGTGCCAGCAGCTCGACATTGTGGAACAAGGGGCAGGCAGATACGCAGTATTTT

D: -
J: TRBJ1-3
size: -
V: TRBV5-1
CDR3: CASSRRLTGQANTIYF
DNA: TGCGCCAGCAGTCGGCGCTTGACAGGTCAAGCAAACACCATATATTTT

D: TRBD2
J: TRBJ2-2
size: -
V: TRBV5-1
CDR3: CASSLIAGLNTGELFF
DNA: TGCGCCAGCAGCTTAATAGCGGGACTGAACACCGGGGAGCTGTTTTTT

D: TRBD1
J: TRBJ2-7
size: -
V: TRBV5-6
CDR3: CASKRQGAYEQYF
DNA: TGTGCCAGCAAGCGACAGGGGGCCTACGAGCAGTACTTC

D: -
J: TRBJ1-2
size: few
V: TRBV9
CDR3: CASSGGAAYGYTF
DNA: TGTGCCAGCAGCGGAGGGGCAGCCTATGGCTACACCTTC

D: TRBD1
J: TRBJ1-1
size: -
V: TRBV19
CDR3: CASSTRQGMNTEAFF
DNA: TGTGCCAGTAGTACGCGACAGGGGATGAACACTGAAGCTTTCTTT

D: -
J: TRBJ1-2
size: -
V: TRBV4-1
CDR3: CASSQEIRGDYGYTF
DNA: TGCGCCAGCAGCCAAGAAATTCGGGGGGACTATGGCTACACCTTC

D: -
J: TRBJ2-7
size: -
V: TRBV6-5
CDR3: CASSYSRGQASYEQYF
DNA: TGTGCCAGCAGTTACTCGAGAGGCCAGGCCTCCTACGAGCAGTACTTC

D: -
J: TRBJ2-6
size: once
V: TRBV28
CDR3: CASRLGGANVLTF
DNA: TGTGCCAGCAGGCTAGGAGGGGCCAACGTCCTGACTTTC

D: TRBD1
J: TRBJ2-1
size: -
V: TRBV5-1
CDR3: CASSYDGQGANEQFF
DNA: TGCGCCAGCAGCTATGATGGACAGGGGGCGAATGAGCAGTTCTTC

D: TRBD1
J: TRBJ1-1
size: -
V: TRBV5-1
CDR3: CASSLGGGNTEAFF
DNA: TGCGCCAGCAGCTTAGGAGGGGGCAATACTGAAGCTTTCTTT

D: TRBD1
J: TRBJ1-2
size: -
V: TRBV27
CDR3: CASSFAGGGYTF
DNA: TGTGCCAGCAGTTTCGCAGGGGGAGGCTACACCTTC

D: -
J: TRBJ2-3
size: -
V: TRBV7-9
CDR3: CASSLVTSTDTQYF
DNA: TGTGCCAGCAGCTTAGTGACTAGCACAGATACGCAGTATTTT

D: TRBD2
J: TRBJ2-2
size: -
V: TRBV13
CDR3: CASSLAGGTGELFF
DNA: TGTGCCAGCAGCTTAGCGGGAGGTACCGGGGAGCTGTTTTTT

D: -
J: TRBJ2-7
size: -
V: TRBV5-1
CDR3: CASSLVGERNEQYF
DNA: TGCGCCAGCAGCTTGGTGGGGGAGAGGAACGAGCAGTACTTC

D: TRBD1
J: TRBJ1-2
size: -
V: TRBV2
CDR3: CASRWDRVLDGYTF
DNA: TGTGCCAGCAGGTGGGACAGGGTGTTGGATGGCTACACCTTC

D: -
J: TRBJ1-5
size: -
V: TRBV2
CDR3: CASSGQTYSNQPQHF
DNA: TGTGCCAGCAGTGGGCAGACTTATAGCAATCAGCCCCAGCATTTT

D: TRBD1
J: TRBJ1-2
size: -
V: TRBV6-4
CDR3: CASTMGQGYGYTF
DNA: TGTGCCAGCACCATGGGACAGGGCTATGGCTACACCTTC

D: -
J: TRBJ2-7
size: few
V: TRBV28
CDR3: CASSFDPQGGDYEQYF
DNA: TGTGCCAGCAGTTTCGACCCTCAAGGAGGGGACTACGAGCAGTACTTC

D: TRBD2
J: TRBJ2-2
size: -
V: TRBV19
CDR3: CASSIVGLAGDTGELFF
DNA: TGTGCCAGTAGTATAGTAGGGCTAGCGGGGGACACCGGGGAGCTGTTTTTT

D: -
J: TRBJ2-3
size: -
V: TRBV2
CDR3: CASSLDTDTQYF
DNA: TGTGCCAGCAGTTTAGACACAGATACGCAGTATTTT

D: -
J: TRBJ1-2
size: -
V: TRBV15
CDR3: CATSRDPGPNYGYTF
DNA: TGTGCCACCAGCAGAGATCCAGGGCCTAACTATGGCTACACCTTC

D: -
J: TRBJ1-4
size: -
V: TRBV6-1
CDR3: CASSVVGGPNEKLFF
DNA: TGTGCCAGCAGTGTTGTTGGCGGACCTAATGAAAAACTGTTTTTT

D: -
J: TRBJ1-1
size: few
V: TRBV6-4
CDR3: CASTSSPGNTEAFF
DNA: TGTGCCAGCACCTCATCCCCGGGGAACACTGAAGCTTTCTTT

D: -
J: TRBJ1-2
size: once
V: TRBV29-1
CDR3: CSVEWGGGGYTF
DNA: TGCAGCGTTGAGTGGGGGGGTGGTGGCTACACCTTC

D: TRBD2
J: TRBJ2-2
size: -
V: TRBV4-1
CDR3: CASSRDASGGYTGELFF
DNA: TGCGCCAGCAGCCGAGATGCTAGCGGGGGATACACCGGGGAGCTGTTTTTT

D: -
J: TRBJ1-4
size: -
V: TRBV5-6
CDR3: CASSRTAGVATNEKLFF
DNA: TGTGCCAGCAGCCGGACTGCGGGGGTCGCAACTAATGAAAAACTGTTTTTT

D: TRBD2
J: TRBJ2-1
size: -
V: TRBV29-1
CDR3: CSVRLAGDEQFF
DNA: TGCAGCGTGAGACTAGCGGGGGATGAGCAGTTCTTC

D: -
J: TRBJ1-1
size: -
V: TRBV7-8
CDR3: CASSRTVNTEAFF
DNA: TGTGCCAGCAGCCGGACAGTGAACACTGAAGCTTTCTTT